This T cell receptor beta chain was documented in a study of blood T cell repertoires in COVID-19. The CDR3 is 16 amino acids. CDR1 LGHNA and CDR2 YNFKEQ come from the germline V gene. J was trimmed by 0 bases and V by 4 bases; bases with no gene match: 5. Clones were sequenced by immunoSEQ multiplex PCR, and TCRdb holds only the in-frame ones, with some missing. The sample lists about 200,000 clones; around 89% were seen once. Which cohort a participant joined came from the clinical history participants gave. This clone was recorded once. The clonotype was recovered from a woman aged 18-35 years who had recovered from COVID-19. The rearrangement uses TRBV4-2 and TRBJ2-5; 10 bases align to TRBD2. Sequencing was performed on PBMCs or T cells enriched from blood (not recorded which). As DNA, the CDR3 is TGTGCCAGCAGCCCTACTAGCGGGGTAGACCAAGAGACCCAGTACTTC. It codes for CASSPTSGVDQETQYF.